This T cell receptor beta chain was obtained from a study of T cell repertoires in cytomegalovirus infection. Via MiXCR, TCRdb re-called the reads, giving one row per CDR3 protein. The top ten clones hold roughly 25% of a sample with under 200,000 distinct CDR3 sequences, less than 25% of them seen once. Comments on this clonotype: What it binds is unknown.

The specimen comprised CD8+ T cells from cultured PBMCs, sampled from culture after CMV antigen stimulation. The TCR was taken from a human donor in good health (CMV status not recorded). Some clones in this sample may be carry-over from other donors' samples.

In DNA form, the CDR3 reads TGTGCCAGCAGCTCCAGTAGCGGGGGGGCCGAGGAGACCCAGTACTTC. Residues: CASSSSSGGAEETQYF. The chain combines TRBV7-8 with TRBJ2-5, with TRBD2 matching over 11 bases. CDR1 is SGHVS and CDR2 is FQNEAQ in the germline V gene. Trimming removed 4 bases from V and 5 bases from J; junction bases left unmatched: 9. This CDR3 contains 16 residues.